The 7 T cell receptor beta chains below come from one sample, sequenced in a study of T-cell memory formation after mild COVID-19. MiXCR, run by TCRdb on the 5' RACE reads, gives a single entry per CDR3 protein. The sample carries a few hundred thousand distinct CDR3 sequences, just under 20% recorded once. The sequenced sample consisted of PBMCs or a T cell subset sorted from them (not recorded which). These receptors were collected from a man younger than 35 who had mild COVID-19 (a few samples of this study predate the infection). Cell type and time point are not known.

The sample holds a few counts of this clonotype. In nucleotides, the CDR3 is TGTGCCACCAGTGCCAGCGTAAACACCGGGGAGCTGTTTTTT. Amino acid sequence: CATSASVNTGELFF. The chain employs TRBV24-1 and TRBJ2-2; D is undetermined. CDR1 is KGHDR, CDR2 SFDVKD, per germline. The length of the CDR3 is 14 residues. V dropped 5 bases and J dropped 2 bases, with 8 bases sitting between them.

This clonotype was picked up a small number of times. The chain links TRBV4-3 to TRBJ2-1; no clear D. The CDR3 is 12 amino acids. Germline loops: CDR1 LGHNA, CDR2 YSLEER. The V end lost 5 bases, the J end lost 9 bases, and 11 bases lay between the germline ends. CDR3 DNA sequence: TGCGCCAGCAGCTCCCTAGGAGTTGAGCAGTTCTTC. Protein sequence: CASSSLGVEQFF.

This chain connects TRBV20-1 to TRBJ1-1; 8 bases map to TRBD1. Germline CDR1 and CDR2: DFQATT and SNEGSKA (reference sequence). The CDR3 covers 12 residues. Trimming removed 6 bases from V and 8 bases from J; junction bases left unmatched: 8. The CDR3 nucleotides read TGCAGTGCCCCAAGGACAGGGAAAGAAGCTTTCTTT. It codes for CSAPRTGKEAFF.

The chain recombines TRBV5-1 with TRBJ1-4; no clear D gene. The germline CDR1 and CDR2 sequences are SGHRS and YFSETQ. The CDR3 is 16 amino acids. Trimming removed 1 base from V and 5 bases from J, with 15 bases in between. In DNA form, the CDR3 reads TGCGCCAGCAGCTTGAGCTCAGCTCCGCGGAATGAAAAACTGTTTTTT. Its protein product is CASSLSSAPRNEKLFF.

In this sample, this clonotype turned up a few times. The gene calls are TRBV9 and TRBJ2-1, with TRBD2 matching 7 bases. Germline assignment: CDR1 SGDLS and CDR2 YYNGEE. Losses at the gene ends were 4 bases for V and 0 bases for J; bases not matched to a gene: 16. The CDR3 runs 19 residues. The CDR3 DNA sequence: TGTGCCAGCAGCCCTACCCGTGTAGTAGCGGGTGGCTCCTACAATGAGCAGTTCTTC. This gives the protein CASSPTRVVAGGSYNEQFF.

V gene TRBV7-9 combines with J gene TRBJ2-3; 10 bases agree with TRBD1. CDR3 size: 16 residues. V lost 3 bases, J lost 0 bases, and 3 bases stayed unmatched. The germline gives CDR1 SEHNR, CDR2 FQNEAQ (reference sequence). The CDR3 sequence: CASSFGQGESTDTQYF. The CDR3 nucleotides are TGTGCCAGCAGCTTCGGACAGGGGGAGAGCACAGATACGCAGTATTTT. Complete variable domain (other parts from reference TRBV7-9 and TRBJ2-3): DTGVSQNPRHKITKRGQNVTFRCDPISEHNRLYWYRQTLGQGPEFLTYFQNEAQLEKSRLLSDRFSAERPKGSFSTLEIQRTEQGDSAMYLCASSFGQGESTDTQYFGPGTRLTVL.

The chain employs TRBV5-1 and TRBJ2-7, with no clear D. Germline CDR1 SGHRS, CDR2 YFSETQ. V was clipped by 2 bases and J by 0 bases, with 9 bases between them. The CDR3 contains 14 residues. The CDR3 sequence: CASSLSADSYEQYF. The CDR3, as DNA: TGCGCCAGCAGCTTAAGCGCAGACTCCTACGAGCAGTACTTC.